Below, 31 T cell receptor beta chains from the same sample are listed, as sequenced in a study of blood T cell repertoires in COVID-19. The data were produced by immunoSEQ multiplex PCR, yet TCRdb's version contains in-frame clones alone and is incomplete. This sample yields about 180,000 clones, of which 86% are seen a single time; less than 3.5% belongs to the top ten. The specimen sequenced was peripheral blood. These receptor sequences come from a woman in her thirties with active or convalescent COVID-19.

The CDR3 sequence is CASSFGGSNQPQHF. DNA of the CDR3: TGTGCCAGCAGCTTCGGTGGTAGCAATCAGCCCCAGCATTTT. This rearrangement joins TRBV5-6 to TRBJ1-5; D call uncertain. The CDR3 covers 14 residues. V lost 2 bases and J lost 0, with 6 bases in between. Germline CDR1 is SGHDT and CDR2 is YYEEEE.

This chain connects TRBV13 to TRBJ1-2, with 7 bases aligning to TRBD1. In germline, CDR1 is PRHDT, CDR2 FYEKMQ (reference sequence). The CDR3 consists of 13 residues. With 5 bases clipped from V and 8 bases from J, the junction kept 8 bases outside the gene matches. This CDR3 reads CASSPGTEEGYTF. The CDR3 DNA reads TGTGCCAGCAGCCCGGGGACAGAGGAGGGCTACACCTTC.

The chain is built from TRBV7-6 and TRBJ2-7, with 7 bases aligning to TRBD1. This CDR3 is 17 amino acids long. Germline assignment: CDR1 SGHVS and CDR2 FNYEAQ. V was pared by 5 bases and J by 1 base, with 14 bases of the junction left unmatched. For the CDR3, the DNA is TGTGCCAGCAGCCTACTGCTGCGACAGGGTATATCCTACGAGCAGTACTTC. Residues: CASSLLLRQGISYEQYF.

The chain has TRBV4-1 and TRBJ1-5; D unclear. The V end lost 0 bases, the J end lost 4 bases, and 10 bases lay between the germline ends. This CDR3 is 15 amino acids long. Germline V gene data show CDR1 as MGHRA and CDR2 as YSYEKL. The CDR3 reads CASSQEGQSNQPQHF. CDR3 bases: TGCGCCAGCAGCCAAGAGGGCCAGAGTAATCAGCCCCAGCATTTT.

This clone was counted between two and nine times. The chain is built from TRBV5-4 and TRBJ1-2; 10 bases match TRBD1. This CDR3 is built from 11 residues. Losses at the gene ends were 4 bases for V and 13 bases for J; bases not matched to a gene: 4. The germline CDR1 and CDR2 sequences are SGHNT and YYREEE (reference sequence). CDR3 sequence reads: CASSGQGVVTF. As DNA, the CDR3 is TGTGCCAGCAGCGGACAGGGGGTCGTCACCTTC.

CDR3 in amino acids: CASSLFLAGSTDTQYF. The CDR3 DNA sequence: TGTGCCAGCAGCTTGTTTCTAGCGGGCAGCACAGATACGCAGTATTTT. The chain recombines TRBV5-5 with TRBJ2-3; TRBD2 aligns across 8 bases. Germline V gene data show CDR1 as SGHKS and CDR2 as YYEKEE (reference sequence). The CDR3 runs 16 residues. The V and J ends lost 1 base and 0 bases, in that order; junction bases with no gene match: 4.

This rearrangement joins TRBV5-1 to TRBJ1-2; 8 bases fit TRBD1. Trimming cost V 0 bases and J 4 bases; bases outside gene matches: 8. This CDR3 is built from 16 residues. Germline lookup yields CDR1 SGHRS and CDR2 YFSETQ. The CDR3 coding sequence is TGCGCCAGCAGCTTGGCCAGGCAGGGGGCGAGCTATGGCTACACCTTC. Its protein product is CASSLARQGASYGYTF.

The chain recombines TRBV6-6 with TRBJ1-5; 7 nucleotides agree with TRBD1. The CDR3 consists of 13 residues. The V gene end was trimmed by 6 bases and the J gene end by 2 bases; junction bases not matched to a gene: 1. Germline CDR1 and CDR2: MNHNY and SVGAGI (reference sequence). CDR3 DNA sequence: TGTGCCAGCAGCGACAGGGGCAATCAGCCCCAGCATTTT. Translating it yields CASSDRGNQPQHF.

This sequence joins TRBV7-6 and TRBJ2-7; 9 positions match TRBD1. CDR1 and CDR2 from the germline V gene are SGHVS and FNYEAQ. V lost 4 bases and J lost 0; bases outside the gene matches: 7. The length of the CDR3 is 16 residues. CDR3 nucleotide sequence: TGTGCCAGCAGCTATATACAGGGGGCCGTCTCCTACGAGCAGTACTTC. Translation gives CASSYIQGAVSYEQYF. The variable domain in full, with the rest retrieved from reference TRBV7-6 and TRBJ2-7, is GAGVSQSPRYKVTKRGQDVALRCDPISGHVSLYWYRQALGQGPEFLTYFNYEAQQDKSGLPNDRFSAERPEGSISTLTIQRTEQRDSAMYRCASSYIQGAVSYEQYFGPGTRLTVT.

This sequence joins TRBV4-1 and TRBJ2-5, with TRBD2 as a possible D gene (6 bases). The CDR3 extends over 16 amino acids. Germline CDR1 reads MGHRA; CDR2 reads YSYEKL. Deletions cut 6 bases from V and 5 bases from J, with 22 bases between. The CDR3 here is CASSLPSRDFRETQYF. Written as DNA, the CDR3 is TGCGCCAGCAGTCTACCCTCCCGGGACTTTAGGGAGACCCAGTACTTC.

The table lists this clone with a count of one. The CDR3 spells CASSQRQGEEQYF. The CDR3 DNA reads as TGTGCCAGCAGCCAGAGACAGGGGGAAGAGCAGTACTTC. The rearrangement links TRBV14 to TRBJ2-7; 9 nucleotides agree with TRBD1. Germline CDR1 SGHDN, CDR2 FVKESK. This CDR3 region has 13 residues. V trimming: 3 bases; J trimming: 7 bases; junction bases outside the gene matches: 4.

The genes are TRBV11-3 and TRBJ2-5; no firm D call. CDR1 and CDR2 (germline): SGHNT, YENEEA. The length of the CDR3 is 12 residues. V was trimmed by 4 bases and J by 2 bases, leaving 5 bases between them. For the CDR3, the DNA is TGTGCCAGCAGCTCCCTTCAAGAGACCCAGTACTTC. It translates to CASSSLQETQYF. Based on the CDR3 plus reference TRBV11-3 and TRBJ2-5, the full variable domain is EAGVVQSPRYKIIEKKQPVAFWCNPISGHNTLYWYLQNLGQGPELLIRYENEEAVDDSQLPKDRFSAERLKGVDSTLKIQPAELGDSAVYLCASSSLQETQYFGPGTRLLVL.

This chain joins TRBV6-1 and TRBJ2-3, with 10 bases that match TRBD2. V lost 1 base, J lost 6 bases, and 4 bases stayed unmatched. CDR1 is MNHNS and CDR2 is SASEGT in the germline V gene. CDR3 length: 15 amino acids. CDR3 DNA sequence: TGTGCCAGCAGTGAAGTAGCGGGAGGAAGGGATACGCAGTATTTT. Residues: CASSEVAGGRDTQYF.

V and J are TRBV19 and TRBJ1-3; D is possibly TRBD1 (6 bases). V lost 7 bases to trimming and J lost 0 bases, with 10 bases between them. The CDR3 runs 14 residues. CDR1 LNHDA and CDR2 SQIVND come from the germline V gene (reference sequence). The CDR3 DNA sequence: TGTGCCAGTAATTCAGGGGACTCTGGAAACACCATATATTTT. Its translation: CASNSGDSGNTIYF.

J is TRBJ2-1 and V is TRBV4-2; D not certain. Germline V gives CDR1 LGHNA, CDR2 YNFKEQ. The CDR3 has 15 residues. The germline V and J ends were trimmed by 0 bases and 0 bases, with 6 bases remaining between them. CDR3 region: CASSQDWSSYNEQFF. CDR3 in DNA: TGTGCCAGCAGCCAAGACTGGAGCTCCTACAATGAGCAGTTCTTC.

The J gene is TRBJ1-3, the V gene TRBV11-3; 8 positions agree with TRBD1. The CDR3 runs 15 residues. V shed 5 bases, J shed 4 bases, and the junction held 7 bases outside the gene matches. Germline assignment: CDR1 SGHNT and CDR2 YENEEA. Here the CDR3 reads CASSAPTGDGNTIYF. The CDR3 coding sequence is TGTGCCAGCAGCGCTCCGACAGGGGACGGAAACACCATATATTTT.

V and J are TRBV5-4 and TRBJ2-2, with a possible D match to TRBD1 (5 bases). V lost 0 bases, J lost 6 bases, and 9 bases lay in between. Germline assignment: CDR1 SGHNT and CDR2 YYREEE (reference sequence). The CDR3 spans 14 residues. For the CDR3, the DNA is TGTGCCAGCAGCTTGGAAGGGGCGGCCGGGGAGCTGTTTTTT. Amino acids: CASSLEGAAGELFF.

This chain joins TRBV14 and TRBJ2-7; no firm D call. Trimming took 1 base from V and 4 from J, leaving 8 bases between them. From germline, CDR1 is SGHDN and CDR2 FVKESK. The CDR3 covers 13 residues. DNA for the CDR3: TGTGCCAGCAGCCAAGTGGCTTCTTACGAGCAGTACTTC. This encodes CASSQVASYEQYF.

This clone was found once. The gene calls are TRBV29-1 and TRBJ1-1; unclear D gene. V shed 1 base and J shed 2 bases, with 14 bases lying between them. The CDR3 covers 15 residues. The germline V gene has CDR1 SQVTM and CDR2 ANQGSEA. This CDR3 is CSVEGLGQVNTEAFF. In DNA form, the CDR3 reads TGCAGCGTTGAAGGGCTCGGTCAGGTAAACACTGAAGCTTTCTTT.

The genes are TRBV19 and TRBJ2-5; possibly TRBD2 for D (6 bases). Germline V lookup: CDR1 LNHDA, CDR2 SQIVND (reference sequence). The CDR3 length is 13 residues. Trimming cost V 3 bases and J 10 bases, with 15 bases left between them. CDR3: CASSIDGGLDQYF. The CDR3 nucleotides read TGTGCCAGTAGTATCGACGGGGGATTGGACCAGTACTTC.

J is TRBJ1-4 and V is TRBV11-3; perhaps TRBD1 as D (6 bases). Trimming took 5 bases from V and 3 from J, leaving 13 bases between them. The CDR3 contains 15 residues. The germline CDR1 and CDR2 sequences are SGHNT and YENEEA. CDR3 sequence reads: CASSRTGSANEKLFF. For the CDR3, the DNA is TGTGCCAGCAGCCGAACAGGGTCCGCTAATGAAAAACTGTTTTTT.

The CDR3 bases are TGTGCCAGTAGTACAATACCGGGACTAGCGGGAGAGGGTGAGACCCAGTACTTC. Translated: CASSTIPGLAGEGETQYF. The V call is TRBV19, the J call TRBJ2-5; 14 nucleotides line up with TRBD2. The CDR3 loop spans 18 amino acids. CDR1 is LNHDA and CDR2 is SQIVND in the germline V gene (reference sequence). Trimming took 4 bases from V and 5 from J; bases not matched to a gene: 12.

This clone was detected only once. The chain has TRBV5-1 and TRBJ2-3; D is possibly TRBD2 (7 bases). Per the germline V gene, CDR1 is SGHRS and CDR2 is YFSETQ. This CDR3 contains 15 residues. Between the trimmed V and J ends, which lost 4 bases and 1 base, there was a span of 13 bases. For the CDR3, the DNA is TGCGCCAGCAGCCTACGGGGGGCCGGCACAGATACGCAGTATTTT. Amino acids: CASSLRGAGTDTQYF.

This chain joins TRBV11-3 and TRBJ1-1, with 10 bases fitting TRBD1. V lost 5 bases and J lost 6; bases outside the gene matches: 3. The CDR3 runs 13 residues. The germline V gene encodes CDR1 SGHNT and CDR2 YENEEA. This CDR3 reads CASSEGQGAEAFF. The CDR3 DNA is TGTGCCAGCAGCGAAGGACAGGGGGCTGAAGCTTTCTTT.

CDR3 nucleotide sequence: TGTGCCTGGAGTCCACCGGACAGGGGATATGGCTACACCTTC. Translation: CAWSPPDRGYGYTF. The V and J genes are TRBV30 and TRBJ1-2, with 9 bases identical to TRBD1. V lost 2 bases to trimming and J lost 5 bases; unmatched junction nucleotides: 6. The V gene's germline CDR1 is GTSNPN and CDR2 SVGIG (reference sequence). This CDR3 comprises 14 residues.

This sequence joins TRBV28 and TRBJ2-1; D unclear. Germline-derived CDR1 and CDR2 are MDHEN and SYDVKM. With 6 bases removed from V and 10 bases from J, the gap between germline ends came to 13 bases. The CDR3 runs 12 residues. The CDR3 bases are TGTGCCAGCAGCCTTATGGGCGTGGAGCAGTTCTTC. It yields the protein CASSLMGVEQFF.

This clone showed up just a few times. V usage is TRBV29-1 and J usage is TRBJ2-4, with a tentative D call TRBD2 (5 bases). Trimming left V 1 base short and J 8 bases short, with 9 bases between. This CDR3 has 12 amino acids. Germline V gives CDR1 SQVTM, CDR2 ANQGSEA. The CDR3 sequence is CSVEGSGDIQYF. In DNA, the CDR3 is TGCAGCGTTGAAGGGAGCGGCGACATTCAGTACTTC.

Here the CDR3 reads CASSAGTSGGKSGELFF. The CDR3 bases are TGTGCCAGCAGCGCTGGGACTAGCGGGGGGAAGAGCGGGGAGCTGTTTTTT. The V call is TRBV2, the J call TRBJ2-2; 15 nucleotides agree with TRBD2. This CDR3 region has 17 residues. The ends lost 6 bases at V and 7 bases at J; junction bases unmatched: 9. The V gene's germline CDR1 is SNHLY and CDR2 FYNNEI.

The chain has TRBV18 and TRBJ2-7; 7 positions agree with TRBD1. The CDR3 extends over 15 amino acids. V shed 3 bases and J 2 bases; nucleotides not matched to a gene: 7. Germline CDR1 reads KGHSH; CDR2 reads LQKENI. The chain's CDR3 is CASSPETGLTYEQYF. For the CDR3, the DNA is TGTGCCAGCTCACCGGAGACAGGGCTAACCTACGAGCAGTACTTC.

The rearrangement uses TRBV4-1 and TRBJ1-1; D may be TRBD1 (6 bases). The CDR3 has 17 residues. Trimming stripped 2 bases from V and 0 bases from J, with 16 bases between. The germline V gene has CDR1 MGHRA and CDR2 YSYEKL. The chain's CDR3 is CASSQQQADSMNTEAFF. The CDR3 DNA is TGCGCCAGCAGCCAACAACAGGCGGACAGCATGAACACTGAAGCTTTCTTT.

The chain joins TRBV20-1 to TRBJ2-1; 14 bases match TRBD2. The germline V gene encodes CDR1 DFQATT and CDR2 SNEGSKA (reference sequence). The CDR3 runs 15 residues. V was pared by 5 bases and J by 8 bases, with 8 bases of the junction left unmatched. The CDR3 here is CSARGTSGSMYEQFF. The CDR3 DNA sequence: TGCAGTGCTCGTGGGACTAGCGGGAGTATGTATGAGCAGTTCTTC.